One and the same sample provided the 31 T cell receptor beta chains below, sequenced in a study of blood T cell repertoires in COVID-19. Sequencing used immunoSEQ multiplex PCR; TCRdb keeps in-frame clones, though not all of them. Among approximately 50,000 clones listed, 60% to 80% were seen once. Material: PBMCs or T cells enriched from blood (not recorded which). The receptor source for this set is a woman between 45 and 65 years old with acute COVID-19.

This chain joins TRBV7-9 and TRBJ2-2, with 8 bases aligning to TRBD1. The germline V gene has CDR1 SEHNR and CDR2 FQNEAQ (reference sequence). After removal of 5 bases from V and 4 bases from J, the junction contained 3 bases not matched to a gene. CDR3 size: 14 residues. The CDR3 nucleotides are TGTGCCAGCAGCAGGACAGGGTTCACCGGGGAGCTGTTTTTT. Translating it yields CASSRTGFTGELFF.

The J gene is TRBJ2-4, the V gene TRBV2; 14 bases line up with TRBD2. V shed 8 bases, J shed 7 bases, and the junction held 1 base outside the gene matches. Germline V gives CDR1 SNHLY, CDR2 FYNNEI. This CDR3 has 13 residues. The CDR3 region has the DNA TGTGCCAGCGGACTAGCGGGGGGTAACATTCAGTACTTC. Amino acids: CASGLAGGNIQYF. The full variable domain, its missing parts supplied by reference TRBV2 and TRBJ2-4, is EPEVTQTPSHQVTQMGQEVILRCVPISNHLYFYWYRQILGQKVEFLVSFYNNEISEKSEIFDDQFSVERPDGSNFTLKIRSTKLEDSAMYFCASGLAGGNIQYFGAGTRLSVL.

This clone has more than one count but fewer than ten. The genes are TRBV20-1 and TRBJ2-7; D gene ambiguous. Germline values: CDR1 DFQATT, CDR2 SNEGSKA (reference sequence). This CDR3 spans 17 amino acids. The V gene lost 3 bases and the J gene lost 2 bases, with 23 bases spanning the gap. The CDR3 DNA reads as TGCAGTGCTAGTGTGAGCCCCGGCCCCCGGAGCCCCTACGAGCAGTACTTC. It codes for CSASVSPGPRSPYEQYF.

The chain uses TRBV7-3 and TRBJ2-3; possibly TRBD1 for D (5 bases). Trimming left V 5 bases short and J 14 bases short, with 17 bases between. Germline lookup yields CDR1 SGHTA and CDR2 FQGTGA. The CDR3 is 12 amino acids. Here the CDR3 reads CASSRPGSPRYF. In DNA, the CDR3 is TGTGCCAGCAGCCGCCCAGGGTCCCCGCGGTATTTT.

The V call is TRBV7-9, the J call TRBJ2-7; weak D call: TRBD2 (6 bases). The ends were cut back, 5 bases at V and 4 bases at J, with 18 bases in the middle. Germline loops: CDR1 SEHNR, CDR2 FQNEAQ (reference sequence). This CDR3 has 15 amino acids. CDR3 region: CASSQRDGRLYEQYF. In nucleotides, the CDR3 is TGTGCCAGCAGCCAAAGGGACGGGAGATTATACGAGCAGTACTTC.

This chain connects TRBV18 to TRBJ1-3, with D hard to call. There are 13 residues in the CDR3. Between the trimmed V and J ends, which lost 7 bases and 3 bases, there was a span of 10 bases. CDR1 KGHSH and CDR2 LQKENI come from the germline V gene. For the CDR3, the DNA is TGTGCCAGCTGGCCCGGGAGTGGAAACACCATATATTTT. Protein: CASWPGSGNTIYF. Complete variable domain (other parts from reference TRBV18 and TRBJ1-3): NAGVMQNPRHLVRRRGQEARLRCSPMKGHSHVYWYRQLPEEGLKFMVYLQKENIIDESGMPKERFSAEFPKEGPSILRIQQVVRGDSAAYFCASWPGSGNTIYFGEGSWLTVV.

The chain uses TRBV6-1 and TRBJ1-3; no definite D call. CDR1 and CDR2 (germline): MNHNS, SASEGT. The CDR3 extends over 16 amino acids. V gave up 2 bases and J gave up 1 base, with 12 bases separating them. The CDR3 spells CASSERLFQSGNTIYF. Here the CDR3 DNA reads TGTGCCAGCAGTGAACGACTCTTCCAATCTGGAAACACCATATATTTT.

The chain links TRBV12-3 or TRBV12-4 to TRBJ1-1; D ambiguous. The V and J ends lost 6 bases and 4 bases respectively, with 9 bases between them. The CDR3 extends over 12 amino acids. Here the CDR3 DNA reads TGTGCCAGCAGGCTGGCGGGCACTGAAGCTTTCTTT. It specifies CASRLAGTEAFF.

J is TRBJ2-7 and V is TRBV7-9; 8 bases fit TRBD2. Germline CDR1 SEHNR, CDR2 FQNEAQ (reference sequence). There are 15 residues in the CDR3. Losses at the gene ends were 5 bases for V and 3 bases for J; bases not matched to a gene: 9. The CDR3 DNA sequence: TGTGCCAGCAGCCCGGGAGGGACTGCAGGCTACGAGCAGTACTTC. Residues: CASSPGGTAGYEQYF.

The chain uses TRBV3-1 (or the pseudogene TRBV3-2) and TRBJ1-1; D call uncertain. Trimming shortened V by 5 bases and J by 3 bases, and 16 bases separated the two germline ends. CDR1 is LGHDT and CDR2 is YNNKEL in the germline V gene (reference sequence). This CDR3 is built from 15 residues. The CDR3 reads CASSGRIGRDTEAFF. CDR3 DNA: TGTGCCAGCAGCGGGCGGATAGGGAGGGACACTGAAGCTTTCTTT.

This sequence joins TRBV12-5 and TRBJ2-3; D not resolved. The germline gives CDR1 LGHNT, CDR2 FRNRAP. V lost 2 bases and J lost 2, with 8 bases in between. The CDR3 has 14 amino acids. CDR3: CASGLSSITDTQYF. CDR3 DNA sequence: TGTGCTAGTGGTTTGTCCAGTATCACAGATACGCAGTATTTT. Full variable domain (outside the CDR3, taken from reference TRBV12-5 and TRBJ2-3): DARVTQTPRHKVTEMGQEVTMRCQPILGHNTVFWYRQTMMQGLELLAYFRNRAPLDDSGMPKDRFSAEMPDATLATLKIQPSEPRDSAVYFCASGLSSITDTQYFGPGTRLTVL.

This chain's CDR3 is CAISGGQGLEAFF. The CDR3 DNA reads as TGTGCCATCAGTGGCGGACAGGGGCTTGAAGCTTTCTTT. This sequence joins TRBV10-3 and TRBJ1-1, with 9 positions matching TRBD1. The germline gives CDR1 ENHRY, CDR2 SYGVKD. V shed 4 bases and J 7 bases; nucleotides not matched to a gene: 4. The CDR3 covers 13 residues.

The chain is built from TRBV6-5 and TRBJ1-2, with D hard to call. V lost 4 bases and J lost 2, with 2 bases in between. The CDR3 runs to 11 residues. Germline V gives CDR1 MNHEY, CDR2 SVGAGI. The CDR3 coding sequence is TGTGCCAGCAGTTCGAACTATGGCTACACCTTC. Its protein is CASSSNYGYTF.

The rearrangement joins TRBV23-1 to TRBJ1-5, with D perhaps TRBD1 (6 bases). TRBV23-1 falls under the ORF class, with uncertain function. There are 20 residues in the CDR3. V was shortened by 7 bases and J by 1 base, with 29 bases between the two germline ends. In DNA form, the CDR3 reads TGCGCCAGCATCAACAGTGGTGGACAGAGACGGTCGGGGAGCAATCAGCCCCAGCATTTT. Protein sequence: CASINSGGQRRSGSNQPQHF.

The chain is built from TRBV30 and TRBJ1-2; 10 nucleotides align to TRBD1. The V gene's germline CDR1 is GTSNPN and CDR2 SVGIG (reference sequence). The CDR3 loop spans 14 amino acids. The J segment lost 4 bases and the V segment lost 4 bases, leaving 6 bases of the junction unmatched. The CDR3 DNA follows: TGTGCCTGGATCAAGACAGGGGGCTCCTATGGCTACACCTTC. It encodes CAWIKTGGSYGYTF.

V and J are TRBV4-2 and TRBJ1-1, with D possibly matching TRBD1 (6 bases). From germline, CDR1 is LGHNA and CDR2 YNFKEQ. V was shortened by 3 bases and J by 1 base, with 12 bases between the two germline ends. This CDR3 has 15 residues. CDR3 loop: CASSQIDRSNTEAFF. The CDR3 DNA sequence: TGTGCCAGCAGCCAGATAGACAGGTCGAACACTGAAGCTTTCTTT.

The chain recombines TRBV24-1 with TRBJ1-2; TRBD1 aligns across 7 bases. Germline V gene lookup returns CDR1 KGHDR and CDR2 SFDVKD. CDR3 length: 12 residues. Trimming took 5 bases from V and 5 from J; bases not matched to a gene: 1. Written as DNA, the CDR3 is TGTGCCACCAGTGGACAGGGATATGGCTACACCTTC. Translation: CATSGQGYGYTF.

The CDR3 DNA is TGTGCCAGTACCCGGCAGGCTGATAATTCACCCCTCCACTTT. It specifies CASTRQADNSPLHF. The chain joins TRBV19 to TRBJ1-6, with D unresolved. Germline lookup yields CDR1 LNHDA and CDR2 SQIVND (reference sequence). The germline V and J ends were trimmed by 7 bases and 5 bases, with 12 bases remaining between them. The CDR3 spans 14 residues.

The chain uses TRBV6-2 or TRBV6-3 and TRBJ1-5; D uncertain. The CDR3 runs 14 residues. V dropped 2 bases and J dropped 7 bases, with 12 bases sitting between them. Germline V lookup: CDR1 MNHEY, CDR2 SVGEGT. The CDR3 DNA is TGTGCCAGCAGTTACGCCCTCGGTTGGCAGCCCCAGCATTTT. Encoded protein: CASSYALGWQPQHF.

This sequence joins TRBV9 and TRBJ2-7, with D perhaps TRBD1 (6 bases). The CDR3 totals 14 residues. V lost 3 bases and J 4 bases, leaving 14 bases between the germline ends. Germline V gene data show CDR1 as SGDLS and CDR2 as YYNGEE. The CDR3 DNA follows: TGTGCCAGCAGCGAGGGGACGAGGGGGTACGAGCAGTACTTC. Its protein product is CASSEGTRGYEQYF.

The V gene is TRBV7-8, the J gene TRBJ1-4; D call uncertain. Per germline, CDR1 SGHVS and CDR2 FQNEAQ. Trimming took 5 bases from V and 8 from J, leaving 12 bases between them. The CDR3 consists of 13 residues. CDR3: CASSRGRNEKLFF. CDR3 nucleotide sequence: TGTGCCAGCAGCCGAGGGAGGAACGAAAAACTGTTTTTT.

The count of this clone is one. The chain combines TRBV29-1 with TRBJ1-1; 11 bases are shared with TRBD1. There are 16 residues in the CDR3. Looked up from germline, CDR1 is SQVTM and CDR2 is ANQGSEA. J lost 3 bases, V lost 5 bases, and 11 bases had no gene match. The CDR3 DNA is TGCAGCGTTTCCGGGACAGGGGGGTCCCACGACACTGAAGCTTTCTTT. Amino acid sequence: CSVSGTGGSHDTEAFF.

There are a few counts of this clone. The rearrangement uses TRBV7-8 and TRBJ2-4, with TRBD2 matching 8 bases. Germline V gives CDR1 SGHVS, CDR2 FQNEAQ. J was trimmed by 9 bases and V by 3 bases; bases with no gene match: 7. The CDR3 spans 14 residues. The CDR3 coding sequence is TGTGCCAGCAGCTTGATCGCGGGGGGAGGCATTCAGTACTTC. As protein: CASSLIAGGGIQYF.

The chain couples TRBV7-9 to TRBJ1-2; no clear D gene. Germline loops: CDR1 SEHNR, CDR2 FQNEAQ (reference sequence). The CDR3 covers 11 residues. Trimming took 11 bases from V and 8 from J, leaving 15 bases between them. CDR3 in DNA: TGTGCCGGACTTGGGCTTAGGGGCTACACCTTC. Its protein product is CAGLGLRGYTF.

In its sample, this clone was seen a few times. The chain's CDR3 is CASSSSREKLFF. CDR3 nucleotides: TGTGCCAGCAGCTCCTCCAGGGAAAAACTGTTTTTT. The V gene is TRBV3-1 (or the pseudogene TRBV3-2), the J gene TRBJ1-4; no firm D call. Germline values: CDR1 LGHDT, CDR2 YNNKEL (reference sequence). V was trimmed by 5 bases and J by 8 bases, leaving 9 bases between them. The CDR3 runs 12 residues.

This sequence joins TRBV11-2 and TRBJ1-5, with 9 bases fitting TRBD1. The germline V gene has CDR1 SGHAT and CDR2 FQNNGV. This CDR3 contains 14 residues. V lost 8 bases and J lost 2; bases outside the gene matches: 4. The CDR3 loop is CASSRDRGNQPQHF. CDR3 bases: TGTGCCAGCTCCCGGGACAGGGGCAATCAGCCCCAGCATTTT.

The chain combines TRBV11-2 with TRBJ1-2; tentatively, D is TRBD1 (5 bases). The CDR3 is made up of 12 amino acids. CDR1 and CDR2 (germline): SGHAT, FQNNGV. The V gene lost 1 base and the J gene lost 6 bases, with 6 bases spanning the gap. The CDR3 DNA reads TGTGCCAGCAGCTTAGGCAGGGATGGCTACACCTTC. It encodes CASSLGRDGYTF.

This clone came up a few times. V and J are TRBV9 and TRBJ1-2; TRBD1 is a possible D gene (5 bases). The CDR3 has 15 residues. CDR1 is SGDLS and CDR2 is YYNGEE in the germline V gene. Deletions cut 2 bases from V and 4 bases from J, with 15 bases between. CDR3 protein: CASSVGQAGGYGYTF. CDR3 DNA: TGTGCCAGCAGCGTGGGGCAGGCGGGAGGCTATGGCTACACCTTC.

The CDR3: CASSKSRGLGTEAFF. In DNA, the CDR3 is TGTGCCAGTAGTAAAAGCAGGGGTCTGGGCACTGAAGCTTTCTTT. The chain employs TRBV19 and TRBJ1-1; perhaps TRBD1 as D (6 bases). Germline V CDR1 and CDR2: LNHDA, SQIVND (reference sequence). The CDR3 consists of 15 residues. V lost 4 bases and J lost 4, with 16 bases in between.

This clone appeared once. The chain employs TRBV19 and TRBJ2-5, with TRBD1 as a possible D gene (6 bases). Germline V gene data show CDR1 as LNHDA and CDR2 as SQIVND (reference sequence). V gave up 7 bases and J gave up 4 bases, with 16 bases separating them. This CDR3 comprises 14 residues. The CDR3 nucleotides are TGTGCCAGTACGGCCAGGGGTTTAGGAGAGACCCAGTACTTC. Its protein is CASTARGLGETQYF.

The CDR3 nucleotides read TGTGCCAGCAGCTCACCCGGACTAGCGGGGTTGAGCACAGATACGCAGTATTTT. Protein: CASSSPGLAGLSTDTQYF. V usage is TRBV5-4 and J usage is TRBJ2-3; 12 bases are a match to TRBD2. Per the germline V gene, CDR1 is SGHNT and CDR2 is YYREEE (reference sequence). The J segment lost 0 bases and the V segment lost 3 bases, leaving 8 bases of the junction unmatched. The CDR3 is made up of 18 amino acids.